Shown below are 32 T cell receptor beta chains from a single sample sequenced in a study of T cells in narcolepsy (dated by TCRdb to the late 2010s). Library preparation was by the immunoSEQ multiplex PCR assay. Not all clones reach the TCRdb copy of this immuneACCESS table, which keeps in-frame sequences only. Checked studies attribute under half of the gap to unresolved V genes and leave the rest unexplained. The sample table shows approximately 25,000 clones, and around 78% are seen once. The ten top clones hold around 3.3% of the sample. The sequenced material came from CD45RA- memory CD4+ T cells from PBMCs. What this sample's cell subset or site label stands for: memory T cells sorted ex vivo from peripheral blood. The receptor source for this set is a human donor with narcolepsy.

A single count supports this clone. The chain employs TRBV2 and TRBJ2-3, with a weak D call TRBD2 (5 bases). The V end lost 7 bases, the J end lost 3 bases, and 8 bases lay between the germline ends. The CDR3 covers 12 residues. Per the germline V gene, CDR1 is SNHLY and CDR2 is FYNNEI. The CDR3 nucleotides read TGTGCCAGCAACCTAGCTACAGATACGCAGTATTTT. Translation: CASNLATDTQYF.

The CDR3 is CASSSGKAGQVYEQYF. Written as DNA, the CDR3 is TGTGCCAGCAGTTCAGGCAAGGCCGGGCAGGTCTACGAGCAGTACTTC. This chain joins TRBV27 and TRBJ2-7, with D hard to call. Between the trimmed V and J ends, which lost 4 bases and 3 bases, there was a span of 19 bases. From germline, CDR1 is MNHEY and CDR2 SMNVEV (reference sequence). There are 16 residues in the CDR3.

Here the CDR3 reads CASRPTDRVTYEQYF. The CDR3 DNA follows: TGTGCCAGTAGACCAACAGACAGGGTAACATACGAGCAGTACTTC. The rearrangement uses TRBV19 and TRBJ2-7, with TRBD1 matching 7 bases. The germline gives CDR1 LNHDA, CDR2 SQIVND (reference sequence). The CDR3 length is 15 residues. V dropped 6 bases and J dropped 4; count of bases not matched to a gene: 12.

This clone was counted once. The chain links TRBV11-3 to TRBJ2-2; D is undetermined. CDR3 length equals 13 residues. Germline CDR1 SGHNT, CDR2 YENEEA. V was pared by 5 bases and J by 7 bases, with 11 bases between. CDR3 DNA: TGTGCCAGCAGCCGTACCTCTGGCGGGGAGCTGTTTTTT. Translating it yields CASSRTSGGELFF.

The gene calls are TRBV28 and TRBJ1-5; TRBD1 agrees at 11 bases. From germline, CDR1 is MDHEN and CDR2 SYDVKM. The CDR3 contains 15 residues. V was pared by 7 bases and J by 7 bases, with 9 bases of the junction left unmatched. The CDR3 loop reads CASKLGTGGFQPQHF. In nucleotides, the CDR3 is TGTGCCAGCAAACTCGGGACAGGGGGTTTCCAGCCCCAGCATTTT.

The chain uses TRBV5-1 and TRBJ1-2, with 9 bases aligning to TRBD1. Trimming removed 0 bases from V and 10 bases from J; junction bases left unmatched: 4. CDR1 is SGHRS, CDR2 YFSETQ, per germline. The CDR3 extends over 13 amino acids. CDR3 amino acids: CASSLDRGRTYTF. CDR3 coding DNA: TGCGCCAGCAGCTTGGACAGGGGGCGAACCTACACCTTC.

The genes are TRBV25-1 and TRBJ2-7; 9 bases align to TRBD2. The CDR3 covers 13 residues. J gave up 6 bases and V 6 bases, and 6 bases lay outside the gene matches. The germline V gene encodes CDR1 MGHDK and CDR2 SYGVNS. The CDR3 DNA reads TGTGCCAGCAGACATGGCGGGGGGGTCGAGCAGTACTTC. Protein sequence: CASRHGGGVEQYF.

The chain couples TRBV19 to TRBJ2-3; the D gene is possibly TRBD2 (6 bases). The CDR3 runs to 16 residues. The V end was cut by 3 bases, the J end by 4 bases, with 17 bases between. CDR1 is LNHDA, CDR2 SQIVND, per germline (reference sequence). CDR3 sequence (DNA): TGTGCCAGTAGTATTACCGGCGGGAACGGCCCAGATACGCAGTATTTT. As protein: CASSITGGNGPDTQYF. The full variable domain, completed using reference TRBV19 and TRBJ2-3, is DGGITQSPKYLFRKEGQNVTLSCEQNLNHDAMYWYRQDPGQGLRLIYYSQIVNDFQKGDIAEGYSVSREKKESFPLTVTSAQKNPTAFYLCASSITGGNGPDTQYFGPGTRLTVL.

In nucleotides, the CDR3 is TGTGCCGGCCCCTGTGGCGAGCAGTACTTC. This gives the protein CAGPCGEQYF. This chain connects TRBV19 to TRBJ2-7; no firm D call. V lost 11 bases and J 6 bases, leaving 11 bases between the germline ends. CDR1 and CDR2 (germline): LNHDA, SQIVND (reference sequence). This CDR3 has 10 residues.

V and J are TRBV10-1 and TRBJ1-1, with D hard to call. Germline values: CDR1 WNHNN, CDR2 SYGVQD (reference sequence). V lost 8 bases and J lost 1, with 14 bases in between. This CDR3 region has 14 residues. The CDR3 nucleotides are TGCGCCAGCTCGTTCAGTGGAAAGAACACTGAAGCTTTCTTT. Translated, it gives CASSFSGKNTEAFF.

The genes are TRBV29-1 and TRBJ2-7; possibly TRBD1 for D (6 bases). Looked up from germline, CDR1 is SQVTM and CDR2 is ANQGSEA. V was cut by 3 bases and J by 1 base, with 7 bases left in between. The CDR3 extends over 12 amino acids. The CDR3 DNA reads TGCAGCGTTGAGGGGGCTTCCTACGAGCAGTACTTC. Translating it yields CSVEGASYEQYF.

The rearrangement joins TRBV14 to TRBJ2-7, with D uncertain. The CDR3 runs 14 residues. CDR1 SGHDN and CDR2 FVKESK come from the germline V gene. V was clipped by 1 base and J by 7 bases, with 14 bases between them. The CDR3 sequence is CASSQGWLTGEQYF. The CDR3 region has the DNA TGTGCCAGCAGCCAAGGCTGGCTTACTGGAGAGCAGTACTTC.

The rearrangement uses TRBV12-5 and TRBJ2-2, with 13 nucleotides matching TRBD2. The V segment lost 4 bases and the J segment 3 bases; nucleotides outside the gene matches: 8. CDR1 is LGHNT and CDR2 is FRNRAP in the germline V gene. The CDR3 sequence is 18 residues long. The DNA of the CDR3 is TGTGCTAGTGGTTCCGGGACTAGCGGGGCTTGGGACACCGGGGAGCTGTTTTTT. This translates into CASGSGTSGAWDTGELFF.

This clone has only a few counts. The CDR3 carries no conserved terminal phenylalanine or tryptophan, so it likely arises from a read error. The DNA is omitted, as the CDR3 cannot be located on it reliably, and the CDR3 follows TCRdb's listing. The gene calls are TRBV7-9 and TRBJ2-7; TRBD2, the table's D call, was not compared with the DNA. The CDR3 is 9 amino acids long, termini counted. CDR1 is SEHNR and CDR2 is FQNEAQ in the germline V gene (reference sequence). Here the CDR3 reads CASSFILFC.

V and J are TRBV5-6 and TRBJ2-7; D remains unclear. Germline-derived CDR1 and CDR2 are SGHDT and YYEEEE. V lost 1 base and J 0 bases, leaving 2 bases between the germline ends. This CDR3 has 12 residues. The CDR3 DNA is TGTGCCAGCAGCTTGACCTCCTACGAGCAGTACTTC. It yields the protein CASSLTSYEQYF.

V is TRBV6-1 and J is TRBJ2-6, with TRBD1 matching 7 bases. J lost 2 bases, V lost 5 bases, and 3 bases had no gene match. Per the germline V gene, CDR1 is MNHNS and CDR2 is SASEGT. The CDR3 spans 15 residues. CDR3 region: CASSSGGTGANVLTF. The CDR3 DNA reads as TGTGCCAGCAGTTCAGGGGGTACTGGGGCCAACGTCCTGACTTTC.

The gene calls are TRBV5-1 and TRBJ1-1; D possibly corresponds to TRBD1 (6 bases). This CDR3 is 15 amino acids long. Germline CDR1 and CDR2: SGHRS and YFSETQ. With 0 bases removed from V and 4 bases from J, the gap between germline ends came to 13 bases. CDR3 sequence: CASSLAPGGGTEAFF. The CDR3 region has the DNA TGCGCCAGCAGCTTGGCCCCCGGAGGGGGCACTGAAGCTTTCTTT.

The CDR3 DNA is TGTGCCAGCACTCCCAGTGTACTTTATAATTCACCCCTCCACTTT. As protein: CASTPSVLYNSPLHF. The rearrangement joins TRBV7-2 to TRBJ1-6; D is uncertain. Per germline, CDR1 SGHTA and CDR2 FQGNSA. The CDR3 runs 15 residues. Trimming stripped 7 bases from V and 4 bases from J, with 14 bases between.

The genes are TRBV5-1 and TRBJ2-1; either TRBD1 or TRBD2 may fit D (6 bases each). V gave up 0 bases and J gave up 5 bases, with 12 bases separating them. The CDR3 spans 15 residues. Germline CDR1 is SGHRS and CDR2 is YFSETQ. The CDR3: CASSLGQGRHNEQFF. In DNA form, the CDR3 reads TGCGCCAGCAGCTTGGGTCAGGGGAGGCACAATGAGCAGTTCTTC.

This clone was seen more than once but under ten times. The chain is built from TRBV6-1 and TRBJ1-2; TRBD1 matches at 7 bases. Looked up from germline, CDR1 is MNHNS and CDR2 is SASEGT. Trimming at V came to 10 bases and at J to 8 bases, leaving 13 bases not matched to a gene. This CDR3 is built from 13 residues. As DNA, the CDR3 is TGTGCCACCACCCCAGAAGGGGGCAGGGGCTACACCTTC. Amino acids: CATTPEGGRGYTF.

The rearrangement uses TRBV19 and TRBJ1-6; D is unresolved. CDR1 is LNHDA, CDR2 SQIVND, per germline (reference sequence). The germline V and J ends were trimmed by 6 bases and 5 bases, with 8 bases remaining between them. The CDR3 runs to 13 residues. The CDR3 nucleotides read TGTGCCAGTAGGGATCGAGATAATTCACCCCTCCACTTT. The encoded protein is CASRDRDNSPLHF.

Regarding this clone: The sample holds other DNA sequences that translate to the same CDR3. The chain links TRBV2 to TRBJ2-1, with D perhaps matching TRBD1 (5 bases). Germline CDR1 and CDR2: SNHLY and FYNNEI. The ends were cut back, 5 bases at V and 4 bases at J, with 12 bases in the middle. The CDR3 has 14 amino acids. The CDR3 is CASSPRTNYNEQFF. CDR3 DNA sequence: TGTGCCAGCAGTCCAAGGACAAATTACAATGAGCAGTTCTTC.

A few counts support this clone. V and J are TRBV6-4 and TRBJ2-1, with 8 bases matching TRBD2. Germline values: CDR1 MRHNA, CDR2 SNTAGT. The V segment lost 10 bases and the J segment 7 bases; nucleotides outside the gene matches: 9. The CDR3 totals 13 residues. The CDR3 sequence: CATTLAGYNEQFF. CDR3 nucleotides: TGTGCCACCACTTTAGCGGGGTATAATGAGCAGTTCTTC.

The V and J genes are TRBV7-9 and TRBJ2-3; TRBD2 aligns across 9 bases. The germline V gene has CDR1 SEHNR and CDR2 FQNEAQ (reference sequence). V was pared by 4 bases and J by 4 bases, with 18 bases of the junction left unmatched. The CDR3 consists of 19 residues. The CDR3 sequence is CASSYLLQWAGGPPDTQYF. The CDR3 nucleotides are TGTGCCAGCAGCTACCTACTCCAGTGGGCGGGGGGGCCTCCAGATACGCAGTATTTT.

This chain uses TRBV7-2 with TRBJ1-2, with 7 bases that match TRBD1. Germline values: CDR1 SGHTA, CDR2 FQGNSA. J was trimmed by 3 bases and V by 2 bases; bases with no gene match: 6. The CDR3 extends over 15 amino acids. CDR3 DNA: TGTGCCAGCAGCTTATTAACAGGGGCGGACTATGGCTACACCTTC. This translates into CASSLLTGADYGYTF.

This clone was observed once. This chain connects TRBV5-1 to TRBJ1-3; no clear D gene. Germline V gene data show CDR1 as SGHRS and CDR2 as YFSETQ. The CDR3 is 16 amino acids. V dropped 1 base and J dropped 0 bases, with 11 bases sitting between them. CDR3 in amino acids: CASSLLQQSSGNTIYF. The CDR3 DNA reads TGCGCCAGCAGCTTGCTACAGCAGAGCTCTGGAAACACCATATATTTT.

The CDR3, as DNA: TGTGCCAGCGAGCACGGTGAAAAACTGTTTTTT. The encoded protein is CASEHGEKLFF. The V call is TRBV6-1, the J call TRBJ1-4; no firm D call. With 8 bases removed from V and 7 bases from J, the gap between germline ends came to 8 bases. Germline CDR1 is MNHNS and CDR2 is SASEGT. The CDR3 runs to 11 residues.

The rearrangement uses TRBV7-2 and TRBJ2-3; no firm D call. This CDR3 region has 13 residues. Deletions cut 1 base from V and 3 bases from J, with 5 bases between. Germline CDR1 and CDR2: SGHTA and FQGNSA. The CDR3 region has the DNA TGTGCCAGCAGCTTAGTCTCAACAGATACGCAGTATTTT. Protein sequence: CASSLVSTDTQYF.

The J gene is TRBJ1-1, the V gene TRBV6-1, with 9 positions matching TRBD1. Germline-derived CDR1 and CDR2 are MNHNS and SASEGT. V was pared by 8 bases and J by 4 bases, with 11 bases of the junction left unmatched. There are 15 residues in the CDR3. CDR3 residues: CASERDRDFSTEAFF. DNA of the CDR3: TGTGCCAGCGAACGGGACAGGGATTTTAGCACTGAAGCTTTCTTT.

The rearrangement uses TRBV6-5 and TRBJ2-3; D is uncertain. CDR1 and CDR2 from the germline V gene are MNHEY and SVGAGI. Trimming removed 0 bases at V and 7 bases at J, with 11 bases between. The CDR3 extends over 14 amino acids. The CDR3: CASSYSRPGYTQYF. The CDR3 DNA follows: TGTGCCAGCAGTTACTCCCGCCCTGGGTATACGCAGTATTTT.

For the CDR3, the DNA is TGCGCCAGCAGCCAAGAGGTTGGCCTAGCGGGTCGGATAGGGACAGATACGCAGTATTTT. Residues: CASSQEVGLAGRIGTDTQYF. The rearrangement links TRBV4-1 to TRBJ2-3, with TRBD2 identical over 8 bases. V gave up 0 bases and J gave up 3 bases; unmatched junction bases: 17. Germline CDR1 MGHRA, CDR2 YSYEKL. The CDR3 has 20 residues.

This clone was picked up one time. V usage is TRBV10-3 and J usage is TRBJ2-3, with 10 nucleotides matching TRBD2. V lost 10 bases to trimming and J lost 6 bases; unmatched junction nucleotides: 16. This CDR3 region has 16 residues. Germline lookup yields CDR1 ENHRY and CDR2 SYGVKD. For the CDR3, the DNA is TGTGCCACCTCGCGGGGGGTAGCGGGGGGTGGTGATACGCAGTATTTT. The encoded protein is CATSRGVAGGGDTQYF.